This T cell receptor beta chain derives from a study of cytomegalovirus exposure and HLA in healthy donors. Study-wide background: T cells numbering around 170 million yielded 90 million to 140 million unique TCR beta sequences in an earlier analysis. General study findings and limits: The productive fraction for most TCR beta V segments was about 87% or about 30% in an earlier analysis.

With 5 bases clipped from V and 5 bases from J, the junction kept 2 bases outside the gene matches. Looked up from germline, CDR1 is SEHNR and CDR2 is FQNEAQ (reference sequence). This CDR3 is built from 14 residues. Details on this clone: What it recognizes is unknown.

This PCR relied on a set of 60 Vbeta primers and 13 Jbeta primers. Sequenced by immunoSEQ multiplex PCR; TCRdb stores in-frame clones only, minus some. The data show 100,000 or so clones, with roughly 15% seen just once and around 0.9% held by the top ten. The chain uses TRBV7-9 and TRBJ1-5; 11 bases are a match to TRBD1. This clonotype originated in a female donor in good health and CMV-seronegative. Material for sequencing was PBMCs. CDR3 DNA: TGTGCCAGCAGCAGGGACAGGGGGGATCAGCCCCAGCATTTT. Translation gives CASSRDRGDQPQHF.